This TCR beta chain was profiled in a study of CD8+ T cells in alopecia areata. Study overall: The study gave treated patients oral tofacitinib at 5 to 10 mg twice daily.

Of note for this clone: Its antigen is not identified.

RNA was isolated and reverse transcribed to cDNA, the sequencing template. Sequenced by immunoSEQ multiplex PCR; TCRdb stores in-frame clones only, minus some. Of 60,000 to 70,000 clones in the sample, roughly 44% are singletons; the top ten hold about 18%. Sorted populations comprised CD4+ and CD8+ T cells obtained from PBMCs. CDR3 length: 16 amino acids. In germline, CDR1 is SQVTM, CDR2 ANQGSEA. V shed 0 bases, J shed 2 bases, and the junction held 9 bases outside the gene matches. Study findings and constraints: Lesional tissue from the scalp (especially in alopecia totalis/universalis) showed higher clonality than normal scalp.

This rearrangement joins TRBV29-1 to TRBJ2-7, with TRBD2 matching over 8 bases. The TCR sequence derives from a human donor with alopecia areata. The sequencing used CD8+ T cells sorted from blood, collected at week 0. CDR3 nucleotide sequence: TGCAGCGTTGAAGATCGAGCGGGAGAAGGGGCCTACGAGCAGTACTTC. Its translation: CSVEDRAGEGAYEQYF.